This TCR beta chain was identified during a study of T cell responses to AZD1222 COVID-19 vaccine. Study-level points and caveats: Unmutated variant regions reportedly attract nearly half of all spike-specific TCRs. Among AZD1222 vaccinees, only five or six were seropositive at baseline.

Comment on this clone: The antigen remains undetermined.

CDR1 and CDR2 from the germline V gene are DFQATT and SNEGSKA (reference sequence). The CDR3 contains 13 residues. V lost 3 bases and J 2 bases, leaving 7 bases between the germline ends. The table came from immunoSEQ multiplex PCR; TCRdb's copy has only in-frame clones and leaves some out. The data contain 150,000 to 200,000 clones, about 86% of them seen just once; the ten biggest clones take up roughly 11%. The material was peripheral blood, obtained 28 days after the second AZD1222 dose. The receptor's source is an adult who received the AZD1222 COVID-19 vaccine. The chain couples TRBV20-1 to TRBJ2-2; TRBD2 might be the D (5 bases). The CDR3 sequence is CSASEGNTGELFF. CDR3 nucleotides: TGCAGTGCTAGTGAGGGAAACACCGGGGAGCTGTTTTTT.